This T cell receptor (beta chain) was documented in a study of siplizumab effects on memory and regulatory T cells. This table comes from immunoSEQ multiplex PCR, and its TCRdb copy is limited to in-frame clones, with some not included. Of around 26,000 clones listed, 65% to 90% were seen once; the top ten hold about 25%. Points on this clone: Its antigen remains unknown.

Sequences were generated from unstimulated naive, memory, effector memory and TEMRA subsets in a few donor pairs. Whole-study findings and limits: Among alloreactive clones, only a minor fraction mapped to unstimulated subsets.

Unmatched junction bases numbered 4, after V lost 1 base and J lost 2 bases. This CDR3 region has 15 residues. Per the germline V gene, CDR1 is SGHRS and CDR2 is YFSETQ. This chain joins TRBV5-1 and TRBJ2-7, with 9 bases that match TRBD1. This TCR was sampled from a human donor in good health. Sequenced sample: memory CD4+ T cells sorted from blood. The CDR3 is CASSLQGQGTYEQYF. CDR3 sequence (DNA): TGCGCCAGCAGCTTGCAGGGACAGGGCACCTACGAGCAGTACTTC.